This T cell receptor (beta chain) was captured in a study of breast tumors, draining lymph nodes, adjacent tissues. General study findings and limits: Compared with basal-like, luminal-like tumors shared significantly more repertoire with nontumor tissue. Data fit most tumor T cells coming from lymph node, expanding in tumor. The lymph node origin of tumor T cells was framed as consistent with a hypothesis, not demonstrated. Tumors had less TCR diversity than lymph nodes, more than nontumor tissue.

Germline CDR1 and CDR2: SGHRS and YFSETQ. The CDR3 runs to 15 residues. The V end was cut by 1 base, the J end by 7 bases, with 17 bases between. With respect to this clonotype: Antigen unknown. A much larger clone differs by one base, so this may be a read error.

Breast cancer patients provided tissue from their axillary draining lymph nodes. TCRdb used MiXCR to reprocess the multiplex PCR reads, holding one entry per CDR3 protein. The sample holds 150,000 to 200,000 distinct CDR3 sequences, 33% seen once. V is TRBV5-1 and J is TRBJ1-2, with a weak D call TRBD1 (5 bases). The specimen was axillary lymph node tissue. The receptor's source is a female donor with breast cancer. Some clones in this sample may be carry-over from other donors' samples. CDR3 residues: CASSLSGHPGSGYTF. CDR3 in DNA: TGCGCCAGCAGCTTGAGTGGACATCCCGGATCTGGCTACACCTTC.